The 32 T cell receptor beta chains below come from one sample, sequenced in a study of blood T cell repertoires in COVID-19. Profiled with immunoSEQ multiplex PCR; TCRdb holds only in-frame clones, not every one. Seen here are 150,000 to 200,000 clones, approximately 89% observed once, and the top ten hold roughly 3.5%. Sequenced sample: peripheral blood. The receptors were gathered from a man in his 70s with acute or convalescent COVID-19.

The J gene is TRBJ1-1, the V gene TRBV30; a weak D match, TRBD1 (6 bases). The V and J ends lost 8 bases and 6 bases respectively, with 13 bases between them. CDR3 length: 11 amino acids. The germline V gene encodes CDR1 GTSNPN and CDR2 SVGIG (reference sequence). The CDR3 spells CAQDQGSEAFF. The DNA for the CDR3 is TGTGCCCAAGATCAGGGGTCTGAAGCTTTCTTT. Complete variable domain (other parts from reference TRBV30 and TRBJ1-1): SQTIHQWPATLVQPVGSPLSLECTVEGTSNPNLYWYRQAAGRGLQLLFYSVGIGQISSEVPQNLSASRPQDRQFILSSKKLLLSDSGFYLCAQDQGSEAFFGQGTRLTVV.

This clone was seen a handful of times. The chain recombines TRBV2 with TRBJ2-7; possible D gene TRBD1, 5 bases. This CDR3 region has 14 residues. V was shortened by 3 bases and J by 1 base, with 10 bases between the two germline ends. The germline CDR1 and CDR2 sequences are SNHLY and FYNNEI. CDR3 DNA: TGTGCCAGCAGTGACAGGGTCAGGTCCTACGAGCAGTACTTC. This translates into CASSDRVRSYEQYF.

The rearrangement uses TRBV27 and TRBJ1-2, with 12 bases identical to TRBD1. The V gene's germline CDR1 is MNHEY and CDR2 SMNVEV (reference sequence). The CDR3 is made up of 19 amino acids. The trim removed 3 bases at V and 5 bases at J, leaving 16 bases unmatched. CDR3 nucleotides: TGTGCCAGCAGTTTGACAGGGCCGGGACAGGGGGCCGCGAAGTATGGCTACACCTTC. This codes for CASSLTGPGQGAAKYGYTF.

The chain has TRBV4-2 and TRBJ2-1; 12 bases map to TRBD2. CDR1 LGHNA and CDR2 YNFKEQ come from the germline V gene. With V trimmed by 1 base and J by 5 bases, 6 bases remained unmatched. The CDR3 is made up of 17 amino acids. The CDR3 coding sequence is TGTGCCAGCAGCCAAGTAGGACTAGCGGGGACTAACAATGAGCAGTTCTTC. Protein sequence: CASSQVGLAGTNNEQFF.

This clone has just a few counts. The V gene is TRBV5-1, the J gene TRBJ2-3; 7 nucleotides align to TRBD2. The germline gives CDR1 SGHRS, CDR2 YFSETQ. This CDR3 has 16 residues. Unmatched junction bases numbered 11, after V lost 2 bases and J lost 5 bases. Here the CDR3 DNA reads TGCGCCAGCAGCTTAGCGGGGCCAACCCGGGAAGATACGCAGTATTTT. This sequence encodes CASSLAGPTREDTQYF.

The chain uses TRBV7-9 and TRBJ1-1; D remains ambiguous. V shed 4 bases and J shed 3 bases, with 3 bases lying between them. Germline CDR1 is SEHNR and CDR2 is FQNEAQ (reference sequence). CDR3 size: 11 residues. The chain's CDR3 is CASSSYTEAFF. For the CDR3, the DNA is TGTGCCAGCAGCTCTTACACTGAAGCTTTCTTT.

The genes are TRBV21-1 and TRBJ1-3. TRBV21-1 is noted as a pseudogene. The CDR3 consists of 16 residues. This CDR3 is CASSKEVRRAGNTIYF. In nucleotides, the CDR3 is TGTGCCAGCAGCAAAGAGGTCCGGAGGGCCGGAAACACCATATATTTT.

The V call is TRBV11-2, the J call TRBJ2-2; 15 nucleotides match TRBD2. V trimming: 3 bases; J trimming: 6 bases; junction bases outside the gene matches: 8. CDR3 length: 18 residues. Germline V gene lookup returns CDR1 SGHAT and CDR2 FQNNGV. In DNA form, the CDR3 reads TGTGCCAGCAGCTTTGGACTAGCGGGGGGGCTGGATGCCGGGGAGCTGTTTTTT. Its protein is CASSFGLAGGLDAGELFF. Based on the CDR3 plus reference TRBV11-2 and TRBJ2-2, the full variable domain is EAGVAQSPRYKIIEKRQSVAFWCNPISGHATLYWYQQILGQGPKLLIQFQNNGVVDDSQLPKDRFSAERLKGVDSTLKIQPAKLEDSAVYLCASSFGLAGGLDAGELFFGEGSRLTVL.

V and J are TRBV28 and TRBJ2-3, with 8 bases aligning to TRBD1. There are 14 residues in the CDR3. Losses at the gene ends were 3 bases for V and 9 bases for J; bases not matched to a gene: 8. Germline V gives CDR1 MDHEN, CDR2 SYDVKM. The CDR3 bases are TGTGCCAGCAGTTTTCGAGACAGGGGACAGACGCAGTATTTT. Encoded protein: CASSFRDRGQTQYF.

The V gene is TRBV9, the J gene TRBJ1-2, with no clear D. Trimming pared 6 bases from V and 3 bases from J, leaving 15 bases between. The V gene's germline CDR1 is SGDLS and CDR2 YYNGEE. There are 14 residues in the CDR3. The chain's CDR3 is CASTRYELDYGYTF. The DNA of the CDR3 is TGTGCCAGCACCAGGTACGAATTAGACTATGGCTACACCTTC.

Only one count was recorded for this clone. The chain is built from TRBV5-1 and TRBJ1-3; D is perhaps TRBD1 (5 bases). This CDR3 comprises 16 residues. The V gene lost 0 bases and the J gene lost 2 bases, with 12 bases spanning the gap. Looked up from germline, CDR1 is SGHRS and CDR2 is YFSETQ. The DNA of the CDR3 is TGCGCCAGCAGCTTGGGGGACTCACAGGCTGGAAACACCATATATTTT. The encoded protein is CASSLGDSQAGNTIYF.

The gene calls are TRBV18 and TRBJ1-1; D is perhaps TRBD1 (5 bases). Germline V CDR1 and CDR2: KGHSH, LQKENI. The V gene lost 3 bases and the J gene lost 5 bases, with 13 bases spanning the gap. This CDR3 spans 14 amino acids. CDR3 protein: CASSPVGGDTEAFF. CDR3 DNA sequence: TGTGCCAGCTCACCCGTGGGGGGAGATACTGAAGCTTTCTTT.

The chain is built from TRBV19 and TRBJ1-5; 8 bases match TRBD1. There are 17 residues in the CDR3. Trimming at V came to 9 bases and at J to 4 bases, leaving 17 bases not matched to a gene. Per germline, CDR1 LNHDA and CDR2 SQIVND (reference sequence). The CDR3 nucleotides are TGTGCCAGCCTTCCAACAGGGGGAGTTTTTATGAATCAGCCCCAGCATTTT. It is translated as CASLPTGGVFMNQPQHF. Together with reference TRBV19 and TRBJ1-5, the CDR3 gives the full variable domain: DGGITQSPKYLFRKEGQNVTLSCEQNLNHDAMYWYRQDPGQGLRLIYYSQIVNDFQKGDIAEGYSVSREKKESFPLTVTSAQKNPTAFYLCASLPTGGVFMNQPQHFGDGTRLSIL.

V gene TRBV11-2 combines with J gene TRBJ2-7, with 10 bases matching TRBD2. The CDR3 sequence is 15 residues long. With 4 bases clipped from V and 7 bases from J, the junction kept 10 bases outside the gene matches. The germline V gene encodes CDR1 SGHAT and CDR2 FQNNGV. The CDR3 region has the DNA TGTGCCAGCAGCTGGGGAAGCGGGAGGGCGGGAGAGCAGTACTTC. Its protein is CASSWGSGRAGEQYF.

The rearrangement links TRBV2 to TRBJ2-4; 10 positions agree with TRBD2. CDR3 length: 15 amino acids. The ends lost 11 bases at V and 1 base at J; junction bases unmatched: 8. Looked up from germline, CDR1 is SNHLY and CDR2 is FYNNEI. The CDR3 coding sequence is TGTGCCGGAAGCGGGGGGGCCGGGGCCAAAAACATTCAGTACTTC. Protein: CAGSGGAGAKNIQYF.

In nucleotides, the CDR3 is TGCGCCAGCCCACCGCGAGGAGAACCGCCCCAAGAGACCCAGTACTTC. Its protein product is CASPPRGEPPQETQYF. The chain has TRBV23-1 and TRBJ2-5; no clear D. TRBV23-1 falls under the ORF class, with uncertain function. V was shortened by 8 bases and J by 1 base, with 20 bases between the two germline ends. The CDR3 has 16 residues.

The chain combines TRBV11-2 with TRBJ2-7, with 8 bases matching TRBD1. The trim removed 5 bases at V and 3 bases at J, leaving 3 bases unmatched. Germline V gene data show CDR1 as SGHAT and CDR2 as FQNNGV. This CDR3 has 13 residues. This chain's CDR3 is CASSRTGFYEQYF. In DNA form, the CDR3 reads TGTGCCAGCAGCAGGACAGGGTTCTACGAGCAGTACTTC.

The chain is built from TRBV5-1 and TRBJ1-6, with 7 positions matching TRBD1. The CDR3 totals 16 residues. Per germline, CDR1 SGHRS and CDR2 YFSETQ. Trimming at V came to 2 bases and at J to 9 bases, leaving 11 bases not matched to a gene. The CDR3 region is CASSLFSRGDSSPLHF. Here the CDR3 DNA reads TGCGCCAGCAGCTTATTCTCCAGGGGGGACAGTTCACCCCTCCACTTT.

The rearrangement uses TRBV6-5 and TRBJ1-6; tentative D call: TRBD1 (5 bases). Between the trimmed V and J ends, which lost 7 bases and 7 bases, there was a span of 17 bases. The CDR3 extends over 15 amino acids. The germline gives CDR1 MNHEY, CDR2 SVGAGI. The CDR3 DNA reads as TGTGCCAGCACCCTTGGAGGGGTTTTGAATTCACCCCTCCACTTT. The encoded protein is CASTLGGVLNSPLHF.

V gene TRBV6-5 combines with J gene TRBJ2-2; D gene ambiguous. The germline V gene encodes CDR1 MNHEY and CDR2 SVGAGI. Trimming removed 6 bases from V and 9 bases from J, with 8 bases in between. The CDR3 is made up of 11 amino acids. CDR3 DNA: TGTGCCAGCAGGGTCGACAGGGAGCTGTTTTTT. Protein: CASRVDRELFF.

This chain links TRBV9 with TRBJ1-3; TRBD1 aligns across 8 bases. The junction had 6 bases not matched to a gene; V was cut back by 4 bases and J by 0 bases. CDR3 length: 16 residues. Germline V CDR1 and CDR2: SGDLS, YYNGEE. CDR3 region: CASSPTGGYSGNTIYF. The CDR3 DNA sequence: TGTGCCAGCAGCCCCACAGGGGGATACTCTGGAAACACCATATATTTT.

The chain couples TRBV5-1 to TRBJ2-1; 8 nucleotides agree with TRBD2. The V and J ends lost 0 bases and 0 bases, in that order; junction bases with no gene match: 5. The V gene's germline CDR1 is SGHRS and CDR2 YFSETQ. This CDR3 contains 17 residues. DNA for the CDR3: TGCGCCAGCAGCTTGGACGGGCGGGGGGTCTCCTACAATGAGCAGTTCTTC. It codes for CASSLDGRGVSYNEQFF.

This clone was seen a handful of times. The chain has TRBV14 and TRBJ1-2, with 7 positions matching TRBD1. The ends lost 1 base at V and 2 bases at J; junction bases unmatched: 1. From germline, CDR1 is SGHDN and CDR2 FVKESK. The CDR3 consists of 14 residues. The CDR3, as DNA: TGTGCCAGCAGCCAAGCAGGGGGGAACTATGGCTACACCTTC. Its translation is CASSQAGGNYGYTF.

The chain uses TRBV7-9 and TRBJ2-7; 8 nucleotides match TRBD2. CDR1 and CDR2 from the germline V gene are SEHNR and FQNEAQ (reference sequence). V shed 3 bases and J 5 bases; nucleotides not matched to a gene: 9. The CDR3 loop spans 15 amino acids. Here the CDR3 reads CASSFIEAGGHEQYF. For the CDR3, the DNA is TGTGCCAGCAGCTTCATCGAGGCGGGAGGTCACGAGCAGTACTTC.

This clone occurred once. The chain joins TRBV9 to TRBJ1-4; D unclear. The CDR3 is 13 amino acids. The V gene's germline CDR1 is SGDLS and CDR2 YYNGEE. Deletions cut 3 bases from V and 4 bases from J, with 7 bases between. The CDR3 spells CASSASLNEKLFF. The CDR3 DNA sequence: TGTGCCAGCAGCGCCTCCCTTAATGAAAAACTGTTTTTT. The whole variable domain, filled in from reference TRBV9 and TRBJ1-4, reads DSGVTQTPKHLITATGQRVTLRCSPRSGDLSVYWYQQSLDQGLQFLIQYYNGEERAKGNILERFSAQQFPDLHSELNLSSLELGDSALYFCASSASLNEKLFFGSGTQLSVL.

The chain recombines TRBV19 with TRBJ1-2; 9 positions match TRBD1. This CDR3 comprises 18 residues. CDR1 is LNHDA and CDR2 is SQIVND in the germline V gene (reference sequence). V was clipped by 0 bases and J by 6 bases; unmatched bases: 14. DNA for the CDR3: TGTGCCAGTAGTATAGAATCCTCCGGGACAGGGTGGATTCATGGCTACACCTTC. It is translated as CASSIESSGTGWIHGYTF.

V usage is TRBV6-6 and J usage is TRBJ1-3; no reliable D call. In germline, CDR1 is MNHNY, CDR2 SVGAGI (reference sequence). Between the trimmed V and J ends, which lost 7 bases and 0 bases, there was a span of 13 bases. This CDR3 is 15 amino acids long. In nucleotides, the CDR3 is TGTGCCAGCAATCAACAACCAATCTCTGGAAACACCATATATTTT. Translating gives CASNQQPISGNTIYF.

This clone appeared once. The CDR3 here is CASSIAVRPSSTDTQYF. DNA for the CDR3: TGTGCCAGTAGTATCGCGGTTAGGCCCTCTAGCACAGATACGCAGTATTTT. The chain has TRBV19 and TRBJ2-3; D uncertain. The V and J ends lost 3 bases and 0 bases respectively, with 16 bases between them. CDR3 length: 17 amino acids. Germline assignment: CDR1 LNHDA and CDR2 SQIVND (reference sequence).

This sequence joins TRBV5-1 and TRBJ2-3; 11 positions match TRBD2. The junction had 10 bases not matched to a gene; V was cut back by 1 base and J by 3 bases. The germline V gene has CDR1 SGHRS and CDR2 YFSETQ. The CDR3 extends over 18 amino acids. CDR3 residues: CASSLSPPGTSGTDTQYF. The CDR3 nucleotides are TGCGCCAGCAGCTTGTCGCCGCCCGGGACTAGCGGAACAGATACGCAGTATTTT.

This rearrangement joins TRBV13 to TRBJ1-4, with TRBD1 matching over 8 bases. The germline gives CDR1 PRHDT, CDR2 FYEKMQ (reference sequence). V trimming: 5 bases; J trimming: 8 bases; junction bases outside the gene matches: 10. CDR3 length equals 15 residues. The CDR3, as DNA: TGTGCCAGCAGCCCGCAGGGGGCGGCCATCGAAAAACTGTTTTTT. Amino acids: CASSPQGAAIEKLFF.

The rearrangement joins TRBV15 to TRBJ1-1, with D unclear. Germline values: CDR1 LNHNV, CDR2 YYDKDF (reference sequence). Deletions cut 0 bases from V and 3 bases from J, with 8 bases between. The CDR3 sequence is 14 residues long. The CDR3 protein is CATSRDGRYTEAFF. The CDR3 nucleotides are TGTGCCACCAGCAGAGATGGCCGATACACTGAAGCTTTCTTT. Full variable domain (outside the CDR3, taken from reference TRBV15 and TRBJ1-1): DAMVIQNPRYQVTQFGKPVTLSCSQTLNHNVMYWYQQKSSQAPKLLFHYYDKDFNNEADTPDNFQSRRPNTSFCFLDIRSPGLGDTAMYLCATSRDGRYTEAFFGQGTRLTVV.

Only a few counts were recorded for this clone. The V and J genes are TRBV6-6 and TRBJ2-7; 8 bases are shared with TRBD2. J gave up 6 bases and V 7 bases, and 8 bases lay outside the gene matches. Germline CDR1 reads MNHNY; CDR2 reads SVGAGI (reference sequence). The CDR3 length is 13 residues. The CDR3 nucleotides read TGTGCCAGCACCCAGGAAGCGGGAGTCGAGCAGTACTTC. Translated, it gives CASTQEAGVEQYF.